This T cell receptor beta chain was retrieved from a study of cytomegalovirus exposure and HLA in healthy donors. Study-wide results and limits: Later analysis suggested links between common viral pathogens and several top significant clusters. The authors assumed roughly uniform sequencing depth across donors for presence/absence analyses. It was reported that the classifier diagnosed cytomegalovirus status with high specificity and sensitivity in both the original and validation cohorts. TCR beta chains numbering under 200 were designated cytomegalovirus-associated.

J lost 6 bases, V lost 0 bases, and 5 bases had no gene match. The CDR3 totals 16 residues. Per germline, CDR1 SGHTA and CDR2 FQGTGA. Use of 60 Vbeta and 13 Jbeta primers characterized the PCR. Clones were sequenced by immunoSEQ multiplex PCR, and TCRdb holds only the in-frame ones, with some missing. The sample lists roughly 120,000 clones; over 60% were seen once. A few counts support this clone. What it binds is unknown. The sequencing input was PBMCs. The V gene is TRBV7-3, the J gene TRBJ2-7; TRBD2 matches at 13 bases. The sequence derives from a human donor in good health. CDR3 amino acids: CASSLTGTSGVVEQYF. CDR3 nucleotide sequence: TGTGCCAGCAGCTTAACCGGGACTAGCGGGGTGGTCGAGCAGTACTTC.